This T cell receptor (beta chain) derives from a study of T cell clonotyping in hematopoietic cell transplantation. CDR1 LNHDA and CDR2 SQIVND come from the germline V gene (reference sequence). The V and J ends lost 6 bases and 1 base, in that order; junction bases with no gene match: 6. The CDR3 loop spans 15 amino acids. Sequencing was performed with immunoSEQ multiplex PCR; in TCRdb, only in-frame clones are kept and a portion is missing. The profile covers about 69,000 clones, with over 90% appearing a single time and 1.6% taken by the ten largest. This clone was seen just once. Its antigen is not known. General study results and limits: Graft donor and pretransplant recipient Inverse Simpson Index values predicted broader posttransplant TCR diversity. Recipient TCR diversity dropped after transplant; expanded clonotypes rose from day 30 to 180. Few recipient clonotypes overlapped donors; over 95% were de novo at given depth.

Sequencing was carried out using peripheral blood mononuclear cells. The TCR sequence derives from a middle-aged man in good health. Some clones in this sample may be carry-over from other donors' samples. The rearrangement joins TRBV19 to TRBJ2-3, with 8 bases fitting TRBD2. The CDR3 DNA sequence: TGTGCCAGTAGCCTCGTGACTAGCGGCACAGATACGCAGTATTTT. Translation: CASSLVTSGTDTQYF. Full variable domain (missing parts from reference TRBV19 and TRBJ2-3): DGGITQSPKYLFRKEGQNVTLSCEQNLNHDAMYWYRQDPGQGLRLIYYSQIVNDFQKGDIAEGYSVSREKKESFPLTVTSAQKNPTAFYLCASSLVTSGTDTQYFGPGTRLTVL.